A single sample is the source of the 24 T cell receptor beta chains below, sequenced in a study of patients and donors after allogeneic stem cell transplantation. Each CDR3 protein gets one entry after TCRdb re-called the RT-PCR reads with MiXCR. This table has about 100,000 distinct CDR3 sequences, 35% appearing once. Sequenced: blood, either unsorted or a sorted T cell fraction (not recorded which). The receptor set was obtained from a human donor who was either an allogeneic HSCT recipient or a stem cell or donor lymphocyte infusion donor (not recorded which). It is not recorded whose cells these are; they may come from a transplant donor.

The gene calls are TRBV20-1 and TRBJ2-7; either TRBD1 or TRBD2 may supply D (5 bases each). The CDR3 is 12 residues long. V lost 3 bases to trimming and J lost 6 bases, with 12 bases between them. Germline V lookup: CDR1 DFQATT, CDR2 SNEGSKA (reference sequence). The CDR3 sequence: CSARQGAGEQYF. The CDR3, as DNA: TGCAGTGCTAGGCAAGGGGCGGGCGAGCAGTACTTC.

This clonotype occurred once. The chain joins TRBV5-1 to TRBJ2-5, with TRBD2 matching over 11 bases. CDR1 is SGHRS and CDR2 is YFSETQ in the germline V gene. The CDR3 consists of 16 residues. The V gene end was trimmed by 2 bases and the J gene end by 2 bases; junction bases not matched to a gene: 5. CDR3 amino acids: CASSFEGLAAQETQYF. In DNA form, the CDR3 reads TGCGCCAGCAGCTTCGAGGGACTAGCGGCTCAAGAGACCCAGTACTTC.

This sequence joins TRBV7-2 and TRBJ1-1, with D possibly TRBD1 on 5 matching bases. This CDR3 has 12 residues. Deletions cut 6 bases from V and 5 bases from J, with 10 bases between. The germline V gene encodes CDR1 SGHTA and CDR2 FQGNSA. The DNA for the CDR3 is TGTGCCAGCAGTTACCGGGGGACTGAAGCTTTCTTT. This translates into CASSYRGTEAFF.

This chain connects TRBV24-1 to TRBJ2-2; tentatively, D is TRBD2 (5 bases). V was shortened by 0 bases and J by 3 bases, with 13 bases between the two germline ends. The CDR3 has 17 residues. The germline gives CDR1 KGHDR, CDR2 SFDVKD. In DNA, the CDR3 is TGTGCCACCAGTGATTTGAGCGGTGGTGGTCACACCGGGGAGCTGTTTTTT. As protein: CATSDLSGGGHTGELFF.

This clonotype appeared a few times. The rearrangement joins TRBV27 to TRBJ1-2; D is unresolved. This CDR3 spans 14 amino acids. Trimming pared 5 bases from V and 5 bases from J, leaving 15 bases between. Germline CDR1 reads MNHEY; CDR2 reads SMNVEV (reference sequence). The CDR3 sequence: CASSTLPAVYGYTF. CDR3 DNA: TGTGCCAGCAGTACACTTCCGGCAGTTTATGGCTACACCTTC.

V usage is TRBV7-2 and J usage is TRBJ2-1; D not certain. V lost 5 bases to trimming and J lost 2 bases, with 16 bases between them. This CDR3 contains 16 residues. Germline V gives CDR1 SGHTA, CDR2 FQGNSA. The CDR3 DNA reads as TGTGCCAGCAGCCCCCTCGGGCAACGGCCCTACAATGAGCAGTTCTTC. This codes for CASSPLGQRPYNEQFF.

This chain links TRBV9 with TRBJ1-4; 8 nucleotides agree with TRBD1. The CDR3 loop spans 15 amino acids. CDR1 SGDLS and CDR2 YYNGEE come from the germline V gene. The J segment lost 3 bases and the V segment lost 4 bases, leaving 5 bases of the junction unmatched. CDR3 in amino acids: CASSTRTGPNEKLFF. DNA for the CDR3: TGTGCCAGCAGCACCCGGACAGGGCCTAATGAAAAACTGTTTTTT.

The V and J genes are TRBV24-1 and TRBJ2-1; D gene uncertain. Per the germline V gene, CDR1 is KGHDR and CDR2 is SFDVKD. Trimming left V 4 bases short and J 6 bases short, with 6 bases between. The CDR3 has 12 residues. CDR3 region: CATSEQPNEQFF. CDR3 nucleotides: TGTGCCACCAGTGAGCAGCCCAATGAGCAGTTCTTC.

This clonotype was observed a handful of times. The V and J genes are TRBV29-1 and TRBJ2-1, with D perhaps TRBD2 (5 bases). The CDR3 runs to 13 residues. V lost 5 bases to trimming and J lost 2 bases, with 10 bases between them. Germline CDR1 SQVTM, CDR2 ANQGSEA. As DNA, the CDR3 is TGCAGCGTTAAGCGGAGCGCCTACAATGAGCAGTTCTTC. The encoded protein is CSVKRSAYNEQFF.

V is TRBV12-3 or TRBV12-4 and J is TRBJ1-2, with D possibly matching TRBD1 (5 bases). The CDR3 is 12 amino acids. Trimming cost V 5 bases and J 14 bases, with 18 bases left between them. The CDR3 DNA reads as TGTGCCAGCAGTCTCCAGGGCGTGGAGCGGACCTTC. As protein: CASSLQGVERTF.

This chain connects TRBV5-6 to TRBJ2-3; D gene unclear. V was shortened by 1 base and J by 0 bases, with 3 bases between the two germline ends. The CDR3 runs to 13 residues. In germline, CDR1 is SGHDT, CDR2 YYEEEE. The CDR3 region is CASSLSSTDTQYF. The CDR3 nucleotides read TGTGCCAGCAGCTTGAGCAGCACAGATACGCAGTATTTT.

This clonotype was seen only a few times. The chain recombines TRBV28 with TRBJ2-4, with 7 bases matching TRBD2. This CDR3 comprises 17 residues. CDR1 and CDR2 (germline): MDHEN, SYDVKM. J gave up 2 bases and V 2 bases, and 9 bases lay outside the gene matches. The CDR3 protein is CASSLRLVGGSKNIQYF. DNA of the CDR3: TGTGCCAGCAGTTTAAGATTGGTGGGAGGGTCCAAAAACATTCAGTACTTC.

The chain employs TRBV7-8 and TRBJ1-2, with a tentative D call TRBD1 (6 bases). Looked up from germline, CDR1 is SGHVS and CDR2 is FQNEAQ. V was cut by 7 bases and J by 2 bases, with 14 bases left in between. This CDR3 region has 14 residues. The CDR3 region is CASTRWTDNYGYTF. The CDR3 region has the DNA TGTGCCAGCACCCGATGGACAGACAACTATGGCTACACCTTC.

CDR3 DNA sequence: TGCAGTGCTAGAGAATACAGGGTGGCTGGCTACACCTTC. Residues: CSAREYRVAGYTF. This sequence joins TRBV20-1 and TRBJ1-2; perhaps TRBD1 as D (6 bases). Per the germline V gene, CDR1 is DFQATT and CDR2 is SNEGSKA (reference sequence). The germline V and J ends were trimmed by 0 bases and 7 bases, with 12 bases remaining between them. The CDR3 extends over 13 amino acids.

This clonotype turned up a few times. The V and J genes are TRBV6-5 and TRBJ1-5; 10 bases match TRBD1. Trimming took 6 bases from V and 7 from J; bases not matched to a gene: 6. Germline CDR1 reads MNHEY; CDR2 reads SVGAGI. There are 14 residues in the CDR3. The CDR3 is CASSRGQGDQPQHF. The CDR3, as DNA: TGTGCCAGCAGCCGAGGACAGGGGGACCAGCCCCAGCATTTT.

The rearrangement uses TRBV12-3 or TRBV12-4 and TRBJ1-3, with D perhaps matching TRBD1 (6 bases). This CDR3 has 18 residues. V was pared by 5 bases and J by 0 bases, with 20 bases between. CDR3 DNA sequence: TGTGCCAGCAGTCTACATGGGGGCAGTTTTTCCTCTGGAAACACCATATATTTT. It translates to CASSLHGGSFSSGNTIYF.

The chain employs TRBV7-6 and TRBJ1-1; D call uncertain. Between the trimmed V and J ends, which lost 1 base and 1 base, there was a span of 10 bases. Germline loops: CDR1 SGHVS, CDR2 FNYEAQ. The CDR3 has 15 amino acids. The CDR3 here is CASSLGGMPNTEAFF. CDR3 bases: TGTGCCAGCAGCTTAGGAGGGATGCCGAACACTGAAGCTTTCTTT.

The chain couples TRBV11-2 to TRBJ1-4; the match to TRBD1 covers 7 bases. CDR1 and CDR2 from the germline V gene are SGHAT and FQNNGV. The CDR3 extends over 18 amino acids. Trimming cost V 2 bases and J 0 bases; bases outside gene matches: 9. The CDR3 loop is CASSLRDSRIATNEKLFF. The CDR3 region has the DNA TGTGCCAGCAGCTTAAGGGACAGCCGGATTGCAACTAATGAAAAACTGTTTTTT.

The gene calls are TRBV24-1 and TRBJ2-5, with TRBD2 as a possible D gene (5 bases). Germline values: CDR1 KGHDR, CDR2 SFDVKD. CDR3 size: 14 residues. V was clipped by 5 bases and J by 4 bases, with 13 bases between them. The CDR3 is CATSAPGGRETQYF. In DNA, the CDR3 is TGTGCCACCAGTGCTCCGGGCGGGCGAGAGACCCAGTACTTC.

CDR3 DNA sequence: TGTGCCAGCAGCTTACAAACATTCGGAAACACCATATATTTT. The encoded protein is CASSLQTFGNTIYF. This chain connects TRBV7-2 to TRBJ1-3, with D unresolved. V shed 2 bases and J shed 4 bases, with 9 bases lying between them. The CDR3 consists of 14 residues. In germline, CDR1 is SGHTA, CDR2 FQGNSA.

The rearrangement joins TRBV27 to TRBJ2-1; possibly TRBD2 for D (6 bases). The V gene lost 7 bases and the J gene lost 1 base, with 11 bases spanning the gap. The CDR3 covers 14 residues. The germline gives CDR1 MNHEY, CDR2 SMNVEV (reference sequence). The CDR3 bases are TGTGCCAGCATGCGGGGAACGTCCTACAATGAGCAGTTCTTC. It yields the protein CASMRGTSYNEQFF.

A few counts support this clonotype. V usage is TRBV4-3 and J usage is TRBJ1-3; D ambiguous. This CDR3 is built from 15 residues. Trimming took 1 base from V and 1 from J, leaving 8 bases between them. CDR1 is LGHNA and CDR2 is YSLEER in the germline V gene. As DNA, the CDR3 is TGCGCCAGCAGCCAAGGACAAGGTTCTGGAAACACCATATATTTT. It translates to CASSQGQGSGNTIYF.

The chain couples TRBV24-1 to TRBJ2-3; 9 positions match TRBD2. The CDR3 is 14 amino acids. J was trimmed by 3 bases and V by 7 bases; bases with no gene match: 4. CDR1 is KGHDR and CDR2 is SFDVKD in the germline V gene. CDR3 region: CATRAGLATDTQYF. In nucleotides, the CDR3 is TGTGCCACCAGAGCAGGACTAGCGACAGATACGCAGTATTTT.

This clonotype was seen only a few times. The chain combines TRBV7-2 with TRBJ1-1; 7 nucleotides match TRBD1. With 0 bases clipped from V and 3 bases from J, the junction kept 4 bases outside the gene matches. Germline V gene lookup returns CDR1 SGHTA and CDR2 FQGNSA. CDR3 length: 15 residues. CDR3 protein: CASSLAGQSYTEAFF. The CDR3 region has the DNA TGTGCCAGCAGCTTAGCGGGACAGAGTTACACTGAAGCTTTCTTT.